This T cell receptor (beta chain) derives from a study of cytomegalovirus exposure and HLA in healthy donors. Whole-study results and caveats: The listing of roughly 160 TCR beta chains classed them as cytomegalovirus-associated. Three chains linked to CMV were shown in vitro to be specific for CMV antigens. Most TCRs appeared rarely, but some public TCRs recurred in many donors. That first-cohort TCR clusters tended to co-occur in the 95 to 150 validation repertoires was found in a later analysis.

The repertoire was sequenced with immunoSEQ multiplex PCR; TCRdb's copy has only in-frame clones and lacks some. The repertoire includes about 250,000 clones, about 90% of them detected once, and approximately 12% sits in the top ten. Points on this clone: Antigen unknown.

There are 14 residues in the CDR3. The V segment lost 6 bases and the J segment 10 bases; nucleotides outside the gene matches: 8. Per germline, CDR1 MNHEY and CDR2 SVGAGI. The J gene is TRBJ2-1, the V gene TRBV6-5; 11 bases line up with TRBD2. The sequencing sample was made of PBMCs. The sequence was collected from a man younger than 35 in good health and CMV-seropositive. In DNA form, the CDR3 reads TGTGCCAGCAGGGTACTAGCGGGAGCGGGAGAGCAGTTCTTC. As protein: CASRVLAGAGEQFF.